The 25 T cell receptor beta chains presented below share a single source sample, sequenced in a study of blood T cell repertoires in COVID-19. Assay used: immunoSEQ multiplex PCR; TCRdb lists only in-frame clones, some missing. This repertoire shows about 40,000 clones, about 80% found once; its top ten account for about 2.6%. Sequenced sample: peripheral blood. The receptor set was obtained from a woman in her fifties or sixties with acute or convalescent COVID-19.

The sample holds one count of this clone. The rearrangement joins TRBV4-1 to TRBJ2-3; D might be TRBD2 (5 bases). Germline CDR1 is MGHRA and CDR2 is YSYEKL. This CDR3 region has 16 residues. The V end was cut by 4 bases, the J end by 2 bases, with 16 bases between. The CDR3 nucleotides are TGCGCCAGCAGCCCCGTGGCGGGCACGCACACAGATACGCAGTATTTT. Encoded protein: CASSPVAGTHTDTQYF.

The chain uses TRBV19 and TRBJ1-1; 7 positions match TRBD1. Germline V CDR1 and CDR2: LNHDA, SQIVND (reference sequence). Trimming removed 10 bases from V and 7 bases from J; junction bases left unmatched: 6. The length of the CDR3 is 11 residues. The CDR3 is CATLRTGEAFF. CDR3 coding DNA: TGTGCCACCCTCCGGACAGGTGAAGCTTTCTTT.

This clone occurred a few times. The chain combines TRBV4-1 with TRBJ2-7, with 8 bases identical to TRBD2. The trim removed 0 bases at V and 5 bases at J, leaving 9 bases unmatched. The CDR3 loop spans 16 amino acids. Germline V gene data show CDR1 as MGHRA and CDR2 as YSYEKL. CDR3: CASSQDYPGGVNEQYF. CDR3 in DNA: TGCGCCAGCAGCCAAGATTATCCCGGGGGGGTAAACGAGCAGTACTTC.

The rearrangement uses TRBV5-4 and TRBJ1-6, with D possibly matching TRBD1 (6 bases). CDR1 and CDR2 from the germline V gene are SGHNT and YYREEE (reference sequence). V lost 2 bases and J 8 bases, leaving 11 bases between the germline ends. The CDR3 is made up of 14 amino acids. This CDR3 reads CASSFGQPDSPLHF. CDR3 DNA sequence: TGTGCCAGCAGCTTTGGACAGCCCGATTCACCCCTCCACTTT.

V and J are TRBV3-1 (or the pseudogene TRBV3-2) and TRBJ1-5, with a tentative D call TRBD1 (5 bases). There are 16 residues in the CDR3. Trimming took off 3 bases at V and 2 bases at J, with 14 bases between the two ends. Germline CDR1 LGHDT, CDR2 YNNKEL (reference sequence). The CDR3 DNA reads TGTGCCAGCAGCCAGCAGGGCCTATCCGGCAATCAGCCCCAGCATTTT. Its translation: CASSQQGLSGNQPQHF.

The V and J genes are TRBV28 and TRBJ2-4; 11 bases align to TRBD1. This CDR3 region has 15 residues. CDR1 MDHEN and CDR2 SYDVKM come from the germline V gene. V trimming: 6 bases; J trimming: 4 bases; junction bases outside the gene matches: 5. The CDR3 loop is CASRPGTGGKNIQYF. CDR3 in DNA: TGTGCCAGCAGGCCCGGGACAGGGGGAAAAAACATTCAGTACTTC.

The chain uses TRBV7-9 and TRBJ1-2; D is unresolved. Trimming removed 4 bases at V and 5 bases at J, with 20 bases between. Germline V gene data show CDR1 as SEHNR and CDR2 as FQNEAQ (reference sequence). This CDR3 has 16 amino acids. CDR3 coding DNA: TGTGCCAGCAGCTCAGAAGTGGACCCCGGAGGGTATGGCTACACCTTC. Amino acid sequence: CASSSEVDPGGYGYTF.

This rearrangement joins TRBV28 to TRBJ1-2; no clear D gene. V was shortened by 7 bases and J by 3 bases, with 24 bases between the two germline ends. The length of the CDR3 is 17 residues. Per the germline V gene, CDR1 is MDHEN and CDR2 is SYDVKM. This CDR3 reads CASNGGSVRDSYYGYTF. CDR3 sequence (DNA): TGTGCCAGCAACGGCGGGAGCGTTCGGGATTCGTACTATGGCTACACCTTC.

The rearrangement links TRBV6-5 to TRBJ2-2; D is unclear. The CDR3 loop spans 12 amino acids. Trimming shortened V by 3 bases and J by 4 bases, and 3 bases separated the two germline ends. Per the germline V gene, CDR1 is MNHEY and CDR2 is SVGAGI. CDR3: CASSYLTGELFF. The CDR3 coding sequence is TGTGCCAGCAGTTATCTCACCGGGGAGCTGTTTTTT.

The chain joins TRBV7-2 to TRBJ2-3; D perhaps matches TRBD1 (6 bases). Germline values: CDR1 SGHTA, CDR2 FQGNSA. The CDR3 length is 15 residues. The V end was cut by 5 bases, the J end by 0 bases, with 12 bases between. This CDR3 reads CASSADRRSTDTQYF. CDR3 nucleotide sequence: TGTGCCAGCAGCGCTGACAGGCGTAGCACAGATACGCAGTATTTT.

The chain couples TRBV19 to TRBJ1-1; TRBD1 aligns across 8 bases. The CDR3 extends over 17 amino acids. Germline V gene lookup returns CDR1 LNHDA and CDR2 SQIVND (reference sequence). With V trimmed by 5 bases and J by 0 bases, 11 bases remained unmatched. The CDR3 loop is CASSRRYTGGLNTEAFF. For the CDR3, the DNA is TGTGCCAGTAGTCGTCGTTATACAGGGGGGTTGAACACTGAAGCTTTCTTT.

The chain joins TRBV5-1 to TRBJ2-1, with 15 positions matching TRBD2. The CDR3 runs 16 residues. The J segment lost 8 bases and the V segment lost 0 bases, leaving 3 bases of the junction unmatched. Germline V gene sequence: CDR1 SGHRS, CDR2 YFSETQ. In nucleotides, the CDR3 is TGCGCCAGCAGCTTGGAAGGACTAGCGGGAGGGTATGAGCAGTTCTTC. This sequence encodes CASSLEGLAGGYEQFF.

The rearrangement uses TRBV11-2 and TRBJ1-2; 9 bases fit TRBD1. CDR3 size: 17 residues. J was trimmed by 7 bases and V by 0 bases; bases with no gene match: 12. Germline loops: CDR1 SGHAT, CDR2 FQNNGV. CDR3 residues: CASSLDLFDRGNGGYTF. The CDR3 DNA is TGTGCCAGCAGCTTAGATCTCTTTGACAGGGGGAATGGTGGCTACACCTTC.

V is TRBV6-6 and J is TRBJ1-5, with D possibly being TRBD1 (5 bases). Trimming removed 4 bases from V and 2 bases from J, with 15 bases in between. The CDR3 consists of 16 residues. Germline CDR1 MNHNY, CDR2 SVGAGI (reference sequence). The CDR3 DNA follows: TGTGCCAGCAGTTTTTTCAGGGTTTCGGGCAATCAGCCCCAGCATTTT. Protein product: CASSFFRVSGNQPQHF.

This clone was counted a few times. CDR3 sequence (DNA): TGTGCAAGTCGCTCTAGCGGCACAGATACGCAGTATTTT. Its translation: CASRSSGTDTQYF. V and J are TRBV12-2 and TRBJ2-3; the table gives TRBD2 as D, unverified against the DNA. TRBV12-2 is termed a pseudogene. The CDR3 is 13 residues long.

This clone was observed a single time. The rearrangement links TRBV15 to TRBJ2-7, with TRBD2 matching over 8 bases. The V and J ends lost 1 base and 0 bases, in that order; junction bases with no gene match: 5. This CDR3 has 16 residues. Germline lookup yields CDR1 LNHNV and CDR2 YYDKDF (reference sequence). For the CDR3, the DNA is TGTGCCACCAGCAGAGTCCCCCTAGCGGGCTCCTACGAGCAGTACTTC. Translated: CATSRVPLAGSYEQYF.

This sequence joins TRBV10-3 and TRBJ2-5; TRBD1 is a possible D gene (5 bases). Germline CDR1 and CDR2: ENHRY and SYGVKD. The ends were cut back, 1 base at V and 2 bases at J, with 8 bases in the middle. The CDR3 totals 14 residues. The CDR3 loop is CAISEFQGQETQYF. In DNA form, the CDR3 reads TGTGCCATCAGTGAGTTTCAGGGACAAGAGACCCAGTACTTC.

The chain links TRBV5-8 to TRBJ1-6; a weak D match, TRBD1 (6 bases). Per the germline V gene, CDR1 is SGHTS and CDR2 is YDEGEE. Trimming removed 0 bases at V and 8 bases at J, with 6 bases between. There are 13 residues in the CDR3. The DNA of the CDR3 is TGTGCCAGCAGCTTGGACAGGGATTCACCCCTCCACTTT. Translated: CASSLDRDSPLHF.

V gene TRBV5-4 combines with J gene TRBJ2-7; 12 nucleotides agree with TRBD2. V trimming: 2 bases; J trimming: 0 bases; junction bases outside the gene matches: 9. The CDR3 is made up of 18 amino acids. CDR1 SGHNT and CDR2 YYREEE come from the germline V gene (reference sequence). This CDR3 reads CASSFAGTSGLSSYEQYF. The CDR3 nucleotides are TGTGCCAGCAGCTTCGCCGGGACTAGCGGGCTAAGCTCCTACGAGCAGTACTTC. Based on the CDR3 plus reference TRBV5-4 and TRBJ2-7, the full variable domain is ETGVTQSPTHLIKTRGQQVTLRCSSQSGHNTVSWYQQALGQGPQFIFQYYREEENGRGNFPPRFSGLQFPNYSSELNVNALELDDSALYLCASSFAGTSGLSSYEQYFGPGTRLTVT.

The chain carries TRBV4-1 and TRBJ1-1; tentatively, D is TRBD1 (6 bases). Germline V gene sequence: CDR1 MGHRA, CDR2 YSYEKL. This CDR3 spans 17 amino acids. V dropped 0 bases and J dropped 1 base, with 15 bases sitting between them. Here the CDR3 DNA reads TGCGCCAGCAGCCAAGAAAGGCGGACAGCCCCGAACACTGAAGCTTTCTTT. The encoded protein is CASSQERRTAPNTEAFF.

This rearrangement joins TRBV21-1 to TRBJ2-1; TRBD1, the table's D call, lacks a check against the DNA. TRBV21-1 is noted as a pseudogene. The length of the CDR3 is 17 residues. Here the CDR3 reads CASSKPSGQGDYNEQFF. CDR3 nucleotide sequence: TGTGCCAGCAGCAAACCGTCCGGCCAGGGCGACTACAATGAGCAGTTCTTC.

The chain is built from TRBV9 and TRBJ2-7, with 8 positions matching TRBD1. Per the germline V gene, CDR1 is SGDLS and CDR2 is YYNGEE. CDR3 length: 15 amino acids. V shed 4 bases and J 1 base; nucleotides not matched to a gene: 7. The CDR3 DNA follows: TGTGCCAGCAGCTGGGGACAGGAAATTTCCTACGAGCAGTACTTC. Its translation is CASSWGQEISYEQYF.

The rearrangement uses TRBV7-6 and TRBJ2-3; TRBD2 aligns across 10 bases. The CDR3 length is 15 residues. V was clipped by 3 bases and J by 7 bases; unmatched bases: 7. Germline CDR1 SGHVS, CDR2 FNYEAQ. This chain's CDR3 is CASSFASGGLNTQYF. The CDR3 DNA follows: TGTGCCAGCAGCTTCGCTAGCGGGGGCCTAAATACGCAGTATTTT.

The chain has TRBV4-1 and TRBJ1-6; 7 bases are shared with TRBD1. The CDR3 runs to 15 residues. J gave up 7 bases and V 4 bases, and 7 bases lay outside the gene matches. Germline V gene data show CDR1 as MGHRA and CDR2 as YSYEKL. The CDR3 DNA reads as TGCGCCAGCAGCCTAAACAGGGGCGCGAATTCACCCCTCCACTTT. Protein product: CASSLNRGANSPLHF.

This chain joins TRBV5-1 and TRBJ2-3; the match to TRBD2 covers 7 bases. CDR1 and CDR2 (germline): SGHRS, YFSETQ. The CDR3 covers 14 residues. After removal of 1 base from V and 9 bases from J, the junction contained 8 bases not matched to a gene. The CDR3, as DNA: TGCGCCAGCAGCTTGACATCGACTAGCTTAACGCAGTATTTT. This encodes CASSLTSTSLTQYF.